The clone carrying this T cell receptor (beta chain) came up once. The sample comes from a study of blood T cell repertoires in COVID-19. Study-level background: Sites across the United States, Italy and Spain contributed samples from acute and convalescent COVID-19. T cells, B-cell-depleted T cells, or PBMCs provided the cDNA or gDNA that served as material.

TCRdb's table, derived via immunoSEQ multiplex PCR, lists solely in-frame clones and lacks some. The table lists about 480,000 clones, approximately 88% of them singletons, with about 2% in the top ten. Allocation to cohorts depended on clinical history reported by the participants. Per germline, CDR1 SGHAT and CDR2 FQNNGV. V dropped 5 bases and J dropped 0 bases, with 14 bases sitting between them. CDR3 length: 16 residues. The origin of this receptor is a woman in her 40s who had recovered from COVID-19. V usage is TRBV11-2 and J usage is TRBJ2-1, with D perhaps TRBD1 (6 bases). The sequencing input was PBMCs or T cells enriched from blood (not recorded which). Written as DNA, the CDR3 is TGTGCCAGCAGCGAAACAGGGTTTAGCTCCTACAATGAGCAGTTCTTC. Amino acid sequence: CASSETGFSSYNEQFF.